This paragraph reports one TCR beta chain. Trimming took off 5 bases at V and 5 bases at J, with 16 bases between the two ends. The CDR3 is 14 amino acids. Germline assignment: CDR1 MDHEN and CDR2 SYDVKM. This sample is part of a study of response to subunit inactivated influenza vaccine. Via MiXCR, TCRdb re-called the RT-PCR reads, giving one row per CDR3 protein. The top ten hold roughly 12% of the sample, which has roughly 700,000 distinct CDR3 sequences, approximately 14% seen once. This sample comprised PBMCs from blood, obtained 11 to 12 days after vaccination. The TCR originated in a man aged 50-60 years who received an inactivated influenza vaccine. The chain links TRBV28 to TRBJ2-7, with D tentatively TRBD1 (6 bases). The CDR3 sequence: CASSPTGQNHEQYF. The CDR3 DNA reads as TGTGCCAGCAGTCCTACTGGACAGAACCACGAGCAGTACTTC.